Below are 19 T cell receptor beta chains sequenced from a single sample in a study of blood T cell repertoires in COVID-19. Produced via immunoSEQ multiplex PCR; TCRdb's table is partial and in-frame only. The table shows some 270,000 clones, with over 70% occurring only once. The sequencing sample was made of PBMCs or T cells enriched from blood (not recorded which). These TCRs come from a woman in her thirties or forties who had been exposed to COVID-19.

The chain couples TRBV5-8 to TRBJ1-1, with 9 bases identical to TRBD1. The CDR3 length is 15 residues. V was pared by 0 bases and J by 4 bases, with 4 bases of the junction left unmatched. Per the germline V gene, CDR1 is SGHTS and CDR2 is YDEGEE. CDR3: CASSLGDRVFTEAFF. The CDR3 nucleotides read TGTGCCAGCAGCTTGGGGGACAGGGTTTTCACTGAAGCTTTCTTT.

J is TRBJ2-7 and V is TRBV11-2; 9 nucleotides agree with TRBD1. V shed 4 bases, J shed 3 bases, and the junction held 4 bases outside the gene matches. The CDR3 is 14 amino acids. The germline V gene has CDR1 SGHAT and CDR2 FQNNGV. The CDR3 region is CASSSGQGNYEQYF. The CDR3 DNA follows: TGTGCCAGCAGCTCCGGACAGGGGAACTACGAGCAGTACTTC.

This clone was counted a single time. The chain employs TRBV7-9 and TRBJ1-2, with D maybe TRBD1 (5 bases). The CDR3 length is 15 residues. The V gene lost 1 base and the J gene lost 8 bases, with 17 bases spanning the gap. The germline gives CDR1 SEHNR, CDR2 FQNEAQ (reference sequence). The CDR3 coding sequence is TGTGCCAGCAGCTTAGAAAGGTTAAGGGGCGGAGGCTACACCTTC. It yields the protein CASSLERLRGGGYTF.

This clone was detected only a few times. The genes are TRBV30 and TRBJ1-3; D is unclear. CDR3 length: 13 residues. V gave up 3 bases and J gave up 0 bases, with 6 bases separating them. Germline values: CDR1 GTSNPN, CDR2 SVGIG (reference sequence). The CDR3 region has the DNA TGTGCCTGGAGGGCACACTCTGGAAACACCATATATTTT. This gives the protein CAWRAHSGNTIYF. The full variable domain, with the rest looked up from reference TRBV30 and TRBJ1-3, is SQTIHQWPATLVQPVGSPLSLECTVEGTSNPNLYWYRQAAGRGLQLLFYSVGIGQISSEVPQNLSASRPQDRQFILSSKKLLLSDSGFYLCAWRAHSGNTIYFGEGSWLTVV.

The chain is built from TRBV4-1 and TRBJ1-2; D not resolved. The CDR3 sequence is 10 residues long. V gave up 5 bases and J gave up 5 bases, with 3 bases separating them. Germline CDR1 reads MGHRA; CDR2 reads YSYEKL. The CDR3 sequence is CASSEYGYTF. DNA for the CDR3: TGCGCCAGCAGCGAGTATGGCTACACCTTC.

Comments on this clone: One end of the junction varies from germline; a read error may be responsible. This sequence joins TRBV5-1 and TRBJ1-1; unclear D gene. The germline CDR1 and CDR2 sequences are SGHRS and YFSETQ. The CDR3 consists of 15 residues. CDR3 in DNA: TGTGCCAGCAGCCTAATAACAGCTATGAACACTGAAGCTTTCTTT. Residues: CASSLITAMNTEAFF.

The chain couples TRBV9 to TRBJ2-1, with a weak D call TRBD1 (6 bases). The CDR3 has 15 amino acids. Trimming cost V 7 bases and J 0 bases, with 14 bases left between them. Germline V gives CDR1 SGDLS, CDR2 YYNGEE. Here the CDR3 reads CASEGVGSSYNEQFF. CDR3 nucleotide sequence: TGTGCCAGCGAGGGGGTTGGAAGCTCCTACAATGAGCAGTTCTTC. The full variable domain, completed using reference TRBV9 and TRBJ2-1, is DSGVTQTPKHLITATGQRVTLRCSPRSGDLSVYWYQQSLDQGLQFLIQYYNGEERAKGNILERFSAQQFPDLHSELNLSSLELGDSALYFCASEGVGSSYNEQFFGPGTRLTVL.

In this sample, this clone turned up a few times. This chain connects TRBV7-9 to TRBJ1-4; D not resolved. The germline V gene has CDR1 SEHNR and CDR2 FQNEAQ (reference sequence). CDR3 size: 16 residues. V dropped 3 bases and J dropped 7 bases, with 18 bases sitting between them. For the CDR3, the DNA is TGTGCCAGCAGCTTTCCCTCGCGGTTTATGGCTGAAAAACTGTTTTTT. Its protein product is CASSFPSRFMAEKLFF.

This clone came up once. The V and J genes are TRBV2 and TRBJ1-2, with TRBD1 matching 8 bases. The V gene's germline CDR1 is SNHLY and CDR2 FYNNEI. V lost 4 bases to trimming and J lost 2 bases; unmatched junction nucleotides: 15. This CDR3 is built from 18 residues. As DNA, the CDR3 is TGTGCCAGCAGTGTAACCCCGAGTGGACAGGGCCCAAACTATGGCTACACCTTC. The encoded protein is CASSVTPSGQGPNYGYTF. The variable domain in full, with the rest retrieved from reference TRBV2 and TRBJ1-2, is EPEVTQTPSHQVTQMGQEVILRCVPISNHLYFYWYRQILGQKVEFLVSFYNNEISEKSEIFDDQFSVERPDGSNFTLKIRSTKLEDSAMYFCASSVTPSGQGPNYGYTFGSGTRLTVV.

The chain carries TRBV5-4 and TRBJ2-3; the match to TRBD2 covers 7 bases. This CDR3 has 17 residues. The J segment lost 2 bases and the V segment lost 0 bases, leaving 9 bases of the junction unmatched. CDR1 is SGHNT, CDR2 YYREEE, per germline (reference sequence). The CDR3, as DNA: TGTGCCAGCAGCTTGGTAGGGGCTAGCGGACTCACAGATACGCAGTATTTT. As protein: CASSLVGASGLTDTQYF.

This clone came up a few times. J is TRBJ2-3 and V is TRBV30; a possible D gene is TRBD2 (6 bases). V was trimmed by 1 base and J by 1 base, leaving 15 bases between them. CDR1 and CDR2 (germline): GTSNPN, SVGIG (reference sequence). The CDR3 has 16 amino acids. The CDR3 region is CAWSEFGTAGTDTQYF. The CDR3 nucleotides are TGTGCCTGGAGTGAGTTCGGGACTGCTGGCACAGATACGCAGTATTTT.

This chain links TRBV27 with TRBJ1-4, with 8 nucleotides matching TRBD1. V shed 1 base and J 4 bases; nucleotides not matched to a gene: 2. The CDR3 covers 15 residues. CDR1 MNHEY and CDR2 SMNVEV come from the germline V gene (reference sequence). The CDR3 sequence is CASSLYGQGNEKLFF. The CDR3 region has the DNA TGTGCCAGCAGTTTATACGGACAGGGTAATGAAAAACTGTTTTTT.

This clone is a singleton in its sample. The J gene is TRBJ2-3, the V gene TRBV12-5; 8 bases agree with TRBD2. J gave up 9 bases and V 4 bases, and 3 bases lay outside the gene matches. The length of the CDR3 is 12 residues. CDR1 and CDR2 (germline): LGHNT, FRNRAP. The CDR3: CASGSGGGTQYF. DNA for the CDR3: TGTGCTAGTGGTTCCGGGGGGGGGACGCAGTATTTT.

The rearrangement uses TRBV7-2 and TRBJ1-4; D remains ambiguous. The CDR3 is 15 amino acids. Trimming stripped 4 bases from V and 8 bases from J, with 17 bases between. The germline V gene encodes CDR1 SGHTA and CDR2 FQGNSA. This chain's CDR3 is CASSYTGSVWEKLFF. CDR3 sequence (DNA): TGTGCCAGCAGCTACACCGGGTCAGTTTGGGAAAAACTGTTTTTT.

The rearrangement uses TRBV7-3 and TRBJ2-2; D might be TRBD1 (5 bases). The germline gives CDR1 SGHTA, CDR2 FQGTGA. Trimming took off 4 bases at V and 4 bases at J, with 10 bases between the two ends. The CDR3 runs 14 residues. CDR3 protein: CASSSQGSTGELFF. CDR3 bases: TGTGCCAGCAGCTCCCAGGGATCCACCGGGGAGCTGTTTTTT.

This CDR3 reads CASSQVRAGGGQETQYF. The CDR3 DNA reads TGTGCCAGCAGCCAAGTGAGAGCGGGGGGTGGTCAAGAGACCCAGTACTTC. The chain uses TRBV3-1 (or the pseudogene TRBV3-2) and TRBJ2-5, with TRBD2 matching over 9 bases. Germline loops: CDR1 LGHDT, CDR2 YNNKEL (reference sequence). CDR3 length equals 17 residues. The V and J ends lost 1 base and 2 bases, in that order; junction bases with no gene match: 8.

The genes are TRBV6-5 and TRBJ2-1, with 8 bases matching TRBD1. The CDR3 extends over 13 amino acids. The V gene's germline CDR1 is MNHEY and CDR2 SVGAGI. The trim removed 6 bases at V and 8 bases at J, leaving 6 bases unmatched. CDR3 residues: CASSQGALDEQFF. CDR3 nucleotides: TGTGCCAGCAGCCAGGGGGCCCTGGATGAGCAGTTCTTC.

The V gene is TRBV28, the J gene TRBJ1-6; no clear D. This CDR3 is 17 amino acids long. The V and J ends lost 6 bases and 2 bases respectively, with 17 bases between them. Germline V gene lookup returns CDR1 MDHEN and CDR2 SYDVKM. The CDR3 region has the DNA TGTGCCAGCAGGTCCCTCCACGAGGGTACCTATAATTCACCCCTCCACTTT. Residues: CASRSLHEGTYNSPLHF.

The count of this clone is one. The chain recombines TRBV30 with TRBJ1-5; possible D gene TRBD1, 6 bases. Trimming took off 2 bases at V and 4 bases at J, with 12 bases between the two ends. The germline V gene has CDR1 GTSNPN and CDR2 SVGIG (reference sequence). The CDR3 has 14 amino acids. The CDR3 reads CAWSSGRGNQPQHF. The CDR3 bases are TGTGCCTGGAGTAGCGGCAGGGGAAATCAGCCCCAGCATTTT.